This T cell receptor beta chain was captured by sequencing in a study of early stage breast cancer tumors. On the study more broadly: ER+/PR+/HER2- status applied to about 70% of the 16 invasive breast tumors.

Notes on the study in general: Tumors had approximately 2.7-fold higher T cell density than normal breast. Unsorted bulk genomic DNA sequencing lacked pairing and functional marker data. Blood repertoires resembled normal breast more than tumor.

In regard to this clone: As yet, its antigen is unknown.

The CDR3 extends over 14 amino acids. Germline V gene sequence: CDR1 LNHDA, CDR2 SQIVND (reference sequence). With 6 bases removed from V and 2 bases from J, the gap between germline ends came to 13 bases. Clones were sequenced by immunoSEQ multiplex PCR, and TCRdb holds only the in-frame ones, with some missing. The profile covers 35,000 to 45,000 clones, with 74% appearing a single time and 6.5% to 8% taken by the ten largest. The TCR sequence derives from a person between 60 and 69 years old with breast cancer. The genes are TRBV19 and TRBJ1-2, with D unresolved. Sample: blood. CDR3 bases: TGTGCCAGTAGGGGGTCCAGTAGAAACTATGGCTACACCTTC. It translates to CASRGSSRNYGYTF.